This TCR beta chain emerged from a study of cytomegalovirus exposure and HLA in healthy donors. Study as a whole: There were 90 million to 140 million unique TCR beta sequences, drawn from around 180 million T cells, in an earlier analysis. There were tens of millions of unique TCRs (from HLA-typed donors) in an early data release. When 350 to 500 donors were genotyped, more than 70% of them were found to fall in the Caucasian-associated ancestry cluster.

Both 60 Vbeta primers and 13 Jbeta primers went into the PCR. Measured with immunoSEQ multiplex PCR; TCRdb has only the in-frame clones, and not every one. The profile shows about 100,000 clones, about 74% of them singletons. This clone occurred once. The CDR3 is made up of 15 amino acids. V was shortened by 0 bases and J by 6 bases, with 14 bases between the two germline ends. Germline V gene lookup returns CDR1 SGDLS and CDR2 YYNGEE. At the time of sampling, donors were nominally healthy, though unrecorded immune exposures were likely. The V and J genes are TRBV9 and TRBJ2-3, with D possibly being TRBD2 (5 bases). This clonotype originated in a male donor in good health and CMV-seropositive. Sequenced sample: PBMCs. The CDR3 sequence is CASSVVRLEGDTQYF. The CDR3 DNA reads as TGTGCCAGCAGCGTAGTTAGGCTAGAGGGCGATACGCAGTATTTT. Variable domain in full (rest from reference TRBV9 and TRBJ2-3): DSGVTQTPKHLITATGQRVTLRCSPRSGDLSVYWYQQSLDQGLQFLIQYYNGEERAKGNILERFSAQQFPDLHSELNLSSLELGDSALYFCASSVVRLEGDTQYFGPGTRLTVL.